The 16 T cell receptor beta chains below all came from one sample that was sequenced in a study of T cell repertoires in cytomegalovirus infection. TCRdb itself ran the reads through MiXCR, one entry per CDR3 protein. The sample has roughly 230,000 distinct CDR3 sequences; over 20% are singletons. Sample: CD8+ T cells from PBMCs. Every receptor here comes from a human donor in good health (CMV status not recorded). Some clones in this sample may be carry-over from other donors' samples.

This clonotype was counted between two and nine times. This rearrangement joins TRBV5-5 to TRBJ1-2; TRBD1 might be the D (5 bases). In germline, CDR1 is SGHKS, CDR2 YYEKEE (reference sequence). V dropped 4 bases and J dropped 4 bases, with 20 bases sitting between them. This CDR3 has 16 residues. CDR3 sequence (DNA): TGTGCCAGCAGCGTGGGGACCGTTAATGCCCTCTATGGCTACACCTTC. Protein product: CASSVGTVNALYGYTF.

This clonotype showed up just a few times. The chain uses TRBV11-3 and TRBJ2-1; 11 nucleotides match TRBD2. CDR1 SGHNT and CDR2 YENEEA come from the germline V gene. This CDR3 is 17 amino acids long. The J segment lost 2 bases and the V segment lost 5 bases, leaving 8 bases of the junction unmatched. Written as DNA, the CDR3 is TGTGCCAGCAGCCAATCCATAGCGGGGGGGCCCTACAATGAGCAGTTCTTC. Translated: CASSQSIAGGPYNEQFF.

This chain uses TRBV6-2 or TRBV6-3 with TRBJ1-6; 9 bases agree with TRBD1. This CDR3 spans 13 amino acids. From germline, CDR1 is MNHEY and CDR2 SVGEGT. After removal of 7 bases from V and 9 bases from J, the junction contained 4 bases not matched to a gene. The CDR3 is CASMTGGVSPLHF. In DNA, the CDR3 is TGTGCCAGCATGACAGGGGGTGTTTCACCCCTCCACTTT.

This clonotype came up a few times. CDR3 amino acids: CASSPQTGATYEQYF. In nucleotides, the CDR3 is TGTGCCAGCAGCCCCCAGACAGGGGCTACCTACGAGCAGTACTTC. The chain carries TRBV7-6 and TRBJ2-7, with TRBD1 identical over 8 bases. Trimming cost V 5 bases and J 2 bases; bases outside gene matches: 8. This CDR3 has 15 residues. Germline CDR1 and CDR2: SGHVS and FNYEAQ.

CDR3 sequence reads: CASSSILGYTQYF. Here the CDR3 DNA reads TGTGCCAGCAGTTCTATTCTAGGGTATACGCAGTATTTT. The V call is TRBV28, the J call TRBJ2-3; D gene ambiguous. CDR3 size: 13 residues. CDR1 is MDHEN, CDR2 SYDVKM, per germline. The V gene lost 4 bases and the J gene lost 7 bases, with 12 bases spanning the gap. Complete variable domain (other parts from reference TRBV28 and TRBJ2-3): DVKVTQSSRYLVKRTGEKVFLECVQDMDHENMFWYRQDPGLGLRLIYFSYDVKMKEKGDIPEGYSVSREKKERFSLILESASTNQTSMYLCASSSILGYTQYFGPGTRLTVL.

The chain is built from TRBV11-2 and TRBJ2-1; D is tentatively TRBD1 or TRBD2 (5 bases each). V lost 3 bases and J lost 3, with 15 bases in between. Per germline, CDR1 SGHAT and CDR2 FQNNGV. CDR3 size: 16 residues. CDR3 sequence: CASSLGRDASYNEQFF. CDR3 nucleotides: TGTGCCAGCAGCTTGGGTCGGGACGCAAGCTACAATGAGCAGTTCTTC.

In its sample, this clonotype was seen many times. This sequence joins TRBV7-6 and TRBJ2-7, with 7 nucleotides matching TRBD2. The germline V gene has CDR1 SGHVS and CDR2 FNYEAQ. The CDR3 sequence is 14 residues long. J lost 5 bases, V lost 2 bases, and 6 bases had no gene match. CDR3 DNA: TGTGCCAGCAGCTTACGACTAGCCGGAGACGAGCAGTACTTC. This gives the protein CASSLRLAGDEQYF.

In this sample, this clonotype turned up a few times. The V gene is TRBV25-1, the J gene TRBJ2-3; D might be TRBD2 (5 bases). Germline CDR1 is MGHDK and CDR2 is SYGVNS. CDR3 length: 14 amino acids. Trimming shortened V by 6 bases and J by 5 bases, and 15 bases separated the two germline ends. CDR3 loop: CASSTRRERDTQYF. Written as DNA, the CDR3 is TGTGCCAGCAGCACCCGCCGGGAAAGAGATACGCAGTATTTT. Complete variable domain (other parts from reference TRBV25-1 and TRBJ2-3): EADIYQTPRYLVIGTGKKITLECSQTMGHDKMYWYQQDPGMELHLIHYSYGVNSTEKGDLSSESTVSRIRTEHFPLTLESARPSHTSQYLCASSTRRERDTQYFGPGTRLTVL.

The chain combines TRBV20-1 with TRBJ2-7; 8 nucleotides line up with TRBD1. This CDR3 region has 13 residues. V shed 2 bases, J shed 7 bases, and the junction held 7 bases outside the gene matches. Germline V gives CDR1 DFQATT, CDR2 SNEGSKA (reference sequence). CDR3 loop: CSARSQGAFEQYF. CDR3 nucleotides: TGCAGTGCTAGAAGTCAGGGGGCCTTTGAGCAGTACTTC.

This clonotype was detected many times. This chain links TRBV7-9 with TRBJ2-2, with a tentative D call TRBD1 (6 bases). V lost 3 bases and J 3 bases, leaving 20 bases between the germline ends. Germline V lookup: CDR1 SEHNR, CDR2 FQNEAQ (reference sequence). This CDR3 contains 18 residues. CDR3 nucleotides: TGTGCCAGCAGCTTTGTTCTGGGGGCCATAGTCGACACCGGGGAGCTGTTTTTT. This sequence encodes CASSFVLGAIVDTGELFF.

This clonotype was observed a handful of times. The rearrangement links TRBV5-4 to TRBJ1-2; a possible D gene is TRBD1 (5 bases). V was cut by 4 bases and J by 8 bases, with 21 bases left in between. The CDR3 has 15 residues. CDR1 and CDR2 from the germline V gene are SGHNT and YYREEE (reference sequence). CDR3 region: CASSLIGAGLNGYTF. The CDR3 bases are TGTGCCAGCAGCCTTATTGGGGCAGGGTTAAACGGCTACACCTTC. The variable domain in full, completed from reference TRBV5-4 and TRBJ1-2, reads ETGVTQSPTHLIKTRGQQVTLRCSSQSGHNTVSWYQQALGQGPQFIFQYYREEENGRGNFPPRFSGLQFPNYSSELNVNALELDDSALYLCASSLIGAGLNGYTFGSGTRLTVV.

Ten or more counts support this clonotype. The chain is built from TRBV7-2 and TRBJ1-2; TRBD1 agrees at 7 bases. CDR3 length equals 16 residues. Looked up from germline, CDR1 is SGHTA and CDR2 is FQGNSA. Trimming took 5 bases from V and 5 from J; bases not matched to a gene: 14. The CDR3 reads CASSEDVAGGRYGYTF. In nucleotides, the CDR3 is TGTGCCAGCAGCGAGGATGTAGCAGGGGGACGGTATGGCTACACCTTC. Full variable domain (outside the CDR3, taken from reference TRBV7-2 and TRBJ1-2): GAGVSQSPSNKVTEKGKDVELRCDPISGHTALYWYRQSLGQGLEFLIYFQGNSAPDKSGLPSDRFSAERTGGSVSTLTIQRTQQEDSAVYLCASSEDVAGGRYGYTFGSGTRLTVV.

The chain combines TRBV27 with TRBJ2-7, with D tentatively TRBD1 (6 bases). CDR1 is MNHEY and CDR2 is SMNVEV in the germline V gene (reference sequence). The V end was cut by 5 bases, the J end by 2 bases, with 13 bases between. The CDR3 loop spans 14 amino acids. The CDR3 DNA is TGTGCCAGCAGTCCCCGACAGGTTGCCTACGAGCAGTACTTC. This encodes CASSPRQVAYEQYF.

This clonotype was seen more than once but under ten times. The chain recombines TRBV28 with TRBJ1-1; 9 nucleotides match TRBD1. The trim removed 3 bases at V and 2 bases at J, leaving 7 bases unmatched. The CDR3 is 16 amino acids. Germline V gene data show CDR1 as MDHEN and CDR2 as SYDVKM. In DNA form, the CDR3 reads TGTGCCAGCAGTTTTCCGGGGACAGGGCTAAACACTGAAGCTTTCTTT. It specifies CASSFPGTGLNTEAFF.

This clonotype was seen a handful of times. This chain uses TRBV15 with TRBJ2-3; D remains unclear. The germline CDR1 and CDR2 sequences are LNHNV and YYDKDF (reference sequence). CDR3 size: 14 residues. Between the trimmed V and J ends, which lost 1 base and 5 bases, there was a span of 10 bases. Here the CDR3 reads CATSRGSLGDTQYF. For the CDR3, the DNA is TGTGCCACCAGCAGAGGAAGTCTCGGAGATACGCAGTATTTT.

This clonotype occurred a few times. The J gene is TRBJ2-3, the V gene TRBV7-9; D is ambiguous. The CDR3 length is 11 residues. The ends were cut back, 7 bases at V and 9 bases at J, with 11 bases in the middle. Germline V gene lookup returns CDR1 SEHNR and CDR2 FQNEAQ (reference sequence). The CDR3 region is CASKSAGTQYF. The CDR3 DNA reads as TGTGCCAGCAAATCCGCCGGGACGCAGTATTTT.